This T cell receptor beta chain is drawn from a study of tumor-infiltrating lymphocytes in primary liver carcinoma. General study points: Unsorted bulk sampling ruled out any CD4+ versus CD8+ repertoire comparison.

Trimming cost V 6 bases and J 5 bases, with 6 bases left between them. Germline values: CDR1 SGHAT, CDR2 FQNNGV. CDR3 length equals 11 residues. This clonotype was picked up many times. Its antigen is unidentified. They got blood RNA out of unsorted whole blood and also pulled out germline DNA. Making TCR beta cDNA involved 400 to 600 ng total RNA and a constant-region primer. Modified slightly, ARM-PCR produced TCR beta libraries over three nested multiplex PCR rounds. Forward primers for TRBV1-TRBV30 and a C-beta reverse primer served the first two PCR rounds, at about 11 cycles each. TCRdb redid the calling of the multiplex PCR reads with MiXCR, one entry per CDR3 protein. The table lists about 320,000 distinct CDR3 sequences, 65% of them singletons.

This chain uses TRBV11-2 with TRBJ2-3; D gene ambiguous. The origin of this receptor is a man aged 35-49 years with primary liver carcinoma and hepatitis B virus infection. What was sequenced was peripheral blood. CDR3 nucleotide sequence: TGTGCCAGCAGGGCAAAAGATACGCAGTATTTT. Translating gives CASRAKDTQYF.